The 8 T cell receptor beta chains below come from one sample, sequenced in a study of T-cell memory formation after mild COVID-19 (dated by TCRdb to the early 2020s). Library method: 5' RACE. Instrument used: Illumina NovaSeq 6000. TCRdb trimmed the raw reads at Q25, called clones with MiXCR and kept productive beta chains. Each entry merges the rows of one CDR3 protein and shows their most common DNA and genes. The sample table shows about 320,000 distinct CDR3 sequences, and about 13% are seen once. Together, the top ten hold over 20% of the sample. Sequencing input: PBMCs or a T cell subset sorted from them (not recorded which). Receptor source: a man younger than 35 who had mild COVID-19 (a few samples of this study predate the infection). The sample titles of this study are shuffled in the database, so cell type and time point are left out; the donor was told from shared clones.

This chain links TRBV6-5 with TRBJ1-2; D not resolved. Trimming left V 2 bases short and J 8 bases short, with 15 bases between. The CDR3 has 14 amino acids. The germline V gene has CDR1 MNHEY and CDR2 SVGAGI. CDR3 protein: CASSYSLGGYGYTF. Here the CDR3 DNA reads TGTGCCAGCAGTTACAGTCTCGGAGGTTACGGCTACACCTTC.

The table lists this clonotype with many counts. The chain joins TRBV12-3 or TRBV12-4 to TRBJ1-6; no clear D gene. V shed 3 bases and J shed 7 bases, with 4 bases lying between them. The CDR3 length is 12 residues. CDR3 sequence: CASSFRNSPLHF. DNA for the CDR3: TGTGCCAGCAGTTTTAGAAATTCACCCCTCCACTTT.

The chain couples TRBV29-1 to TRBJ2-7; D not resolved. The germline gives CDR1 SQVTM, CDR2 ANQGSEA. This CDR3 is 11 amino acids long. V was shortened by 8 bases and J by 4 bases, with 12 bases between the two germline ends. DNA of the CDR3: TGCAGCTACCTGGAAGGGTACGAGCAGTACTTC. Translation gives CSYLEGYEQYF.

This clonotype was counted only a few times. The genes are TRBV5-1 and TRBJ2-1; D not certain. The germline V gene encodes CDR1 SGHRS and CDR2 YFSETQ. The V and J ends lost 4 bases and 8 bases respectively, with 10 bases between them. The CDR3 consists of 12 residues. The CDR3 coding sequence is TGCGCCAGCAGCCGACATGGAGATGAGCAGTTCTTC. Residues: CASSRHGDEQFF.

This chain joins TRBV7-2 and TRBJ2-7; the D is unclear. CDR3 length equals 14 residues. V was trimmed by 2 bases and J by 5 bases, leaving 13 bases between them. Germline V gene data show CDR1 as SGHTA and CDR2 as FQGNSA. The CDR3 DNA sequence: TGTGCCAGCAGCTTAAAGAGCGCTAGTGACGAGCAGTACTTC. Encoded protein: CASSLKSASDEQYF.

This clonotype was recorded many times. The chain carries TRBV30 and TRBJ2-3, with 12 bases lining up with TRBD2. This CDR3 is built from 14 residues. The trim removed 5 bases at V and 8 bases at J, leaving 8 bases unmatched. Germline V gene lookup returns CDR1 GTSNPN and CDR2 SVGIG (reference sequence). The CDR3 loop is CAWSTSGGTGTQYF. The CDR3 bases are TGTGCCTGGTCGACTAGCGGGGGTACCGGTACGCAGTATTTT. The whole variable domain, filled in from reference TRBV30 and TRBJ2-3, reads SQTIHQWPATLVQPVGSPLSLECTVEGTSNPNLYWYRQAAGRGLQLLFYSVGIGQISSEVPQNLSASRPQDRQFILSSKKLLLSDSGFYLCAWSTSGGTGTQYFGPGTRLTVL.

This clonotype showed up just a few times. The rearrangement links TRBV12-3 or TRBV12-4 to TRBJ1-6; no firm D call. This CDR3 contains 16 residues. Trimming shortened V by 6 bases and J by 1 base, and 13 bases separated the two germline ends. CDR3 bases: TGTGCCAGCAGCCCCGGGGAACGATCCTATAATTCACCCCTCCACTTT. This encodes CASSPGERSYNSPLHF.

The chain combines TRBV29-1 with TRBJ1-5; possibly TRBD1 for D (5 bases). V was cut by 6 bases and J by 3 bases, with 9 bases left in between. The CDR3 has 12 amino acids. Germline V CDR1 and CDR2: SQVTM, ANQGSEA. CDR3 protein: CSVAGFNQPQHF. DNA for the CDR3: TGCAGCGTAGCAGGGTTCAATCAGCCCCAGCATTTT. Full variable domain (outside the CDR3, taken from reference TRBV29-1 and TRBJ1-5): SAVISQKPSRDICQRGTSLTIQCQVDSQVTMMFWYRQQPGQSLTLIATANQGSEATYESGFVIDKFPISRPNLTFSTLTVSNMSPEDSSIYLCSVAGFNQPQHFGDGTRLSIL.